These 5 T cell receptor beta chains share one sample of origin, sequenced in a study of blood T cell repertoires in COVID-19. Some clones are missing from TCRdb's copy, which holds only in-frame ones; the method was immunoSEQ multiplex PCR. Of about 140,000 clones listed, 81% are singletons. Sample: peripheral blood. Source of these receptors: an older woman with active or convalescent COVID-19.

This clone occurred a few times. DNA for the CDR3: TGTGCCAGCAGTGGAATGAGGATGGCTTTCTTT. Translating it yields CASSGMRMAFF. The V and J genes are TRBV25-1 and TRBJ1-1; D is unclear. The ends were cut back, 4 bases at V and 11 bases at J, with 11 bases in the middle. Germline V CDR1 and CDR2: MGHDK, SYGVNS. The CDR3 runs to 11 residues. The full variable domain, rest sourced from reference TRBV25-1 and TRBJ1-1, is EADIYQTPRYLVIGTGKKITLECSQTMGHDKMYWYQQDPGMELHLIHYSYGVNSTEKGDLSSESTVSRIRTEHFPLTLESARPSHTSQYLCASSGMRMAFFGQGTRLTVV.

The chain recombines TRBV7-2 with TRBJ1-1; D gene uncertain. The CDR3 runs 16 residues. V lost 5 bases to trimming and J lost 4 bases, with 20 bases between them. CDR1 is SGHTA and CDR2 is FQGNSA in the germline V gene. In DNA form, the CDR3 reads TGTGCCAGCAGCCCAGGACTGACCACCGTGGGCACTGAAGCTTTCTTT. Translated, it gives CASSPGLTTVGTEAFF.

CDR3 bases: TGCGCCAGCAGTTTTACGACAGGGGCGAATCAGCCCCAGCATTTT. Residues: CASSFTTGANQPQHF. V and J are TRBV4-1 and TRBJ1-5; TRBD1 matches at 8 bases. This CDR3 has 15 residues. The germline gives CDR1 MGHRA, CDR2 YSYEKL. Losses at the gene ends were 6 bases for V and 4 bases for J; bases not matched to a gene: 8.

This chain joins TRBV14 and TRBJ1-2; D not certain. The CDR3 loop spans 13 amino acids. The V end was cut by 0 bases, the J end by 4 bases, with 6 bases between. In germline, CDR1 is SGHDN, CDR2 FVKESK. Here the CDR3 reads CASSQDKSYGYTF. The CDR3 nucleotides are TGTGCCAGCAGCCAAGACAAGAGCTATGGCTACACCTTC.

The gene calls are TRBV4-1 and TRBJ1-1; D not resolved. Germline CDR1 and CDR2: MGHRA and YSYEKL. The V gene lost 1 base and the J gene lost 1 base, with 13 bases spanning the gap. This CDR3 spans 16 amino acids. The CDR3 bases are TGCGCCAGCAGCCAAGTGTTGAGCTTAAGGAACACTGAAGCTTTCTTT. Its translation: CASSQVLSLRNTEAFF.